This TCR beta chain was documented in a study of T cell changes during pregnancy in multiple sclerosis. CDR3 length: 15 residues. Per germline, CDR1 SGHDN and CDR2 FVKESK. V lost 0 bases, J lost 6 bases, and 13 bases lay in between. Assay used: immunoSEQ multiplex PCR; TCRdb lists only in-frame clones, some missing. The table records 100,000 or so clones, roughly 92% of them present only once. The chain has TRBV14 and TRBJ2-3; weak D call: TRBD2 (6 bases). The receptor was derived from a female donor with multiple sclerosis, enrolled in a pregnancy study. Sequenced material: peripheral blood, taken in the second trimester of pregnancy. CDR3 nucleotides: TGTGCCAGCAGCCAAGATTTGCCTAGCGTGGATACGCAGTATTTT. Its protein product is CASSQDLPSVDTQYF. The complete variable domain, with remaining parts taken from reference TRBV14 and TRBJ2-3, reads EAGVTQFPSHSVIEKGQTVTLRCDPISGHDNLYWYRRVMGKEIKFLLHFVKESKQDESGMPNNRFLAERTGGTYSTLKVQPAELEDSGVYFCASSQDLPSVDTQYFGPGTRLTVL.